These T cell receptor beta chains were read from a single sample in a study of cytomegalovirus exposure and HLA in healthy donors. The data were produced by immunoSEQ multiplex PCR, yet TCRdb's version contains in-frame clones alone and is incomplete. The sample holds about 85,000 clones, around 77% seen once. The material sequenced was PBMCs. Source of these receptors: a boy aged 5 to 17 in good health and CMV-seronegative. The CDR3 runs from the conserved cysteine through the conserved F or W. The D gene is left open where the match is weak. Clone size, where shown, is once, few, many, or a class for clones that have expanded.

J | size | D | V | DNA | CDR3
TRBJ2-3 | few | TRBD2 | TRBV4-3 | TGCGCCAGCAGCCAAGCTCCAGCGGGGGGCACAGATACGCAGTATTTT | CASSQAPAGGTDTQYF
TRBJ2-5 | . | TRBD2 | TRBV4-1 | TGCGCCAGCAGCCATTCCAGCGGGGTAGGGGAGAAGACCCAGTACTTC | CASSHSSGVGEKTQYF
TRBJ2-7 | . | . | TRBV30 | TGTGCCTGGAGTGTACAGAGGGACTCCTACGAGCAGTACTTC | CAWSVQRDSYEQYF
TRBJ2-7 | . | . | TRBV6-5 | TGTGCCAGCAAAACAGGAACAGGGTTTTACGAGCAGTACTTC | CASKTGTGFYEQYF
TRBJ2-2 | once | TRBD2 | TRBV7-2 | TGTGCCAGCACCAGAACCGGGACTAGCTCATTTGGGGAGCTGTTTTTT | CASTRTGTSSFGELFF
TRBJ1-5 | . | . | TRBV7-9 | TGTGCCAGCAGCGTACTGGAGCAGCCCCAGCATTTT | CASSVLEQPQHF
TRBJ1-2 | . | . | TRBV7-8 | TGTGCCAGCAGTCTTTCCCTAGTGGCTGGCTACACCTTC | CASSLSLVAGYTF
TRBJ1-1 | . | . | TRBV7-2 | TGTGCCAGCAGATGGACAGCAAACACTGAAGCTTTCTTT | CASRWTANTEAFF
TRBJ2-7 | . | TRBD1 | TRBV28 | TGTGCCAGCAGTTCGCGACAGGGGAAGGTGTACGAGCAGTACTTC | CASSSRQGKVYEQYF
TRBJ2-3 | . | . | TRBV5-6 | TGTGCCAGCAGCTACGGGGGCACAGATACGCAGTATTTT | CASSYGGTDTQYF
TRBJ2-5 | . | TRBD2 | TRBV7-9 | TGTGCCAGCAGCCGCAGCGGGGGTAGCCAAGAGACCCAGTACTTC | CASSRSGGSQETQYF
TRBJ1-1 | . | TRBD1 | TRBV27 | TGTGCCAGCGGACAGGGGCACACTGAAGCTTTCTTT | CASGQGHTEAFF
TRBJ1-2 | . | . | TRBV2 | TGTGCCAGCTCGGGAGGGTATGGCTACACCTTC | CASSGGYGYTF
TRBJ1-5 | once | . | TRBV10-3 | TGTGCCATCAGTGAGTATCGACAGACAACAGGTTATAGCAATCAGCCCCAGCATTTT | CAISEYRQTTGYSNQPQHF
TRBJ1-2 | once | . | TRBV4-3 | TGCGCCAGCAGCCAAGATCGGGGAGTTCCGTCTACTTATGGCTACACCTTC | CASSQDRGVPSTYGYTF
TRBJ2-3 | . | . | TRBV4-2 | TGTGCCAGCAAATCCAAGCGGGCCTATAGCACAGATACGCAGTATTTT | CASKSKRAYSTDTQYF